Listed here are 31 T cell receptor beta chains from one sample, sequenced in a study of blood T cell repertoires in COVID-19. Method: immunoSEQ multiplex PCR; TCRdb's copy keeps in-frame clones and lacks some. Of 150,000 to 200,000 clones listed, roughly four fifths are singletons. The material sequenced was peripheral blood. These receptors were collected from a man aged 65 to 85 with active or convalescent COVID-19.

The rearrangement uses TRBV18 and TRBJ1-1; 8 nucleotides line up with TRBD1. CDR1 and CDR2 (germline): KGHSH, LQKENI. Unmatched junction bases numbered 13, after V lost 8 bases and J lost 5 bases. The CDR3 loop spans 15 amino acids. CDR3 sequence: CASTTGGQGKTEAFF. The DNA of the CDR3 is TGTGCCAGCACCACAGGGGGTCAGGGGAAGACTGAAGCTTTCTTT.

This CDR3 is CASRRTGGKYGYTF. In DNA form, the CDR3 reads TGTGCCAGCAGGCGGACAGGGGGAAAGTATGGCTACACCTTC. The chain couples TRBV27 to TRBJ1-2; 10 bases agree with TRBD1. This CDR3 is built from 14 residues. V trimming: 6 bases; J trimming: 5 bases; junction bases outside the gene matches: 6. Per germline, CDR1 MNHEY and CDR2 SMNVEV (reference sequence).

This rearrangement joins TRBV9 to TRBJ1-1; D may be TRBD1 (6 bases). Germline CDR1 and CDR2: SGDLS and YYNGEE. The CDR3 totals 14 residues. V was pared by 3 bases and J by 4 bases, with 13 bases between. The CDR3 spells CASSAQGRGTEAFF. The CDR3 DNA sequence: TGTGCCAGCAGCGCCCAGGGGCGAGGCACTGAAGCTTTCTTT.

This chain connects TRBV19 to TRBJ2-2; TRBD1 might be the D (6 bases). V gave up 8 bases and J gave up 1 base, with 17 bases separating them. The CDR3 totals 16 residues. In germline, CDR1 is LNHDA, CDR2 SQIVND (reference sequence). In DNA, the CDR3 is TGTGCCAGTGGACCAGGGGCCCGCGGGAACACCGGGGAGCTGTTTTTT. This codes for CASGPGARGNTGELFF.

This clone showed up many times. The genes are TRBV28 and TRBJ2-1; 9 nucleotides agree with TRBD2. Looked up from germline, CDR1 is MDHEN and CDR2 is SYDVKM. After removal of 8 bases from V and 1 base from J, the junction contained 12 bases not matched to a gene. This CDR3 contains 17 residues. CDR3 amino acids: CASGGTSLHISYNEQFF. CDR3 nucleotide sequence: TGTGCCAGCGGTGGGACTAGCCTCCATATTTCCTACAATGAGCAGTTCTTC.

The chain employs TRBV2 and TRBJ2-7, with D possibly TRBD1 on 5 matching bases. Germline V gene data show CDR1 as SNHLY and CDR2 as FYNNEI. This CDR3 has 15 residues. V was cut by 7 bases and J by 0 bases, with 16 bases left in between. This CDR3 reads CASTPQDTYSYEQYF. Here the CDR3 DNA reads TGTGCCAGCACCCCCCAGGACACCTACTCCTACGAGCAGTACTTC.

The chain uses TRBV18 and TRBJ2-2, with 13 nucleotides matching TRBD2. The CDR3 is 19 residues long. The V gene end was trimmed by 3 bases and the J gene end by 0 bases; junction bases not matched to a gene: 7. Germline V lookup: CDR1 KGHSH, CDR2 LQKENI. CDR3 sequence (DNA): TGTGCCAGCTCACCCCCAGGACTAGCGGGGGCCACGAACACCGGGGAGCTGTTTTTT. This sequence encodes CASSPPGLAGATNTGELFF. The full variable domain, rest sourced from reference TRBV18 and TRBJ2-2, is NAGVMQNPRHLVRRRGQEARLRCSPMKGHSHVYWYRQLPEEGLKFMVYLQKENIIDESGMPKERFSAEFPKEGPSILRIQQVVRGDSAAYFCASSPPGLAGATNTGELFFGEGSRLTVL.

This chain joins TRBV6-5 and TRBJ2-7, with 7 bases that match TRBD1. Losses at the gene ends were 7 bases for V and 4 bases for J; bases not matched to a gene: 13. The V gene's germline CDR1 is MNHEY and CDR2 SVGAGI. This CDR3 is 15 amino acids long. CDR3 in amino acids: CASTPTQGTAYEQYF. The CDR3 nucleotides are TGTGCCAGCACTCCTACCCAGGGGACAGCATACGAGCAGTACTTC.

This chain uses TRBV7-2 with TRBJ1-2; possible D gene TRBD1, 6 bases. The length of the CDR3 is 13 residues. V lost 1 base and J 7 bases, leaving 10 bases between the germline ends. Germline lookup yields CDR1 SGHTA and CDR2 FQGNSA. CDR3 DNA sequence: TGTGCCAGCAGCTTAGACAGGGTGGGTGGCTACACCTTC. Protein: CASSLDRVGGYTF.

The chain recombines TRBV2 with TRBJ1-5; TRBD1 matches at 8 bases. The CDR3 is 16 amino acids. Germline V CDR1 and CDR2: SNHLY, FYNNEI. V gave up 5 bases and J gave up 5 bases; unmatched junction bases: 11. Written as DNA, the CDR3 is TGTGCCAGCAGTCACCCTGATGGGACAGGACATCAGCCCCAGCATTTT. This translates into CASSHPDGTGHQPQHF.

The chain links TRBV14 to TRBJ2-7; 8 bases map to TRBD2. This CDR3 comprises 16 residues. V lost 0 bases, J lost 3 bases, and 7 bases stayed unmatched. Germline V lookup: CDR1 SGHDN, CDR2 FVKESK. The CDR3 here is CASSQDPGLGSYEQYF. DNA of the CDR3: TGTGCCAGCAGCCAAGATCCGGGACTAGGGAGCTACGAGCAGTACTTC. Filled out from reference TRBV14 and TRBJ2-7, the complete variable domain reads EAGVTQFPSHSVIEKGQTVTLRCDPISGHDNLYWYRRVMGKEIKFLLHFVKESKQDESGMPNNRFLAERTGGTYSTLKVQPAELEDSGVYFCASSQDPGLGSYEQYFGPGTRLTVT.

The chain employs TRBV5-6 and TRBJ2-5, with TRBD2 identical over 8 bases. J lost 3 bases, V lost 4 bases, and 8 bases had no gene match. CDR3 length: 15 amino acids. The germline CDR1 and CDR2 sequences are SGHDT and YYEEEE. Here the CDR3 DNA reads TGTGCCAGCAGCCGGGGGGGGCTGAAGGAAGAGACCCAGTACTTC. Amino acids: CASSRGGLKEETQYF.

The gene calls are TRBV28 and TRBJ1-3; D gene ambiguous. The CDR3 loop spans 13 amino acids. V lost 8 bases to trimming and J lost 1 base, with 9 bases between them. The germline CDR1 and CDR2 sequences are MDHEN and SYDVKM. CDR3 in amino acids: CASSVLSGNTIYF. CDR3 DNA: TGTGCCAGCTCCGTCTTATCTGGAAACACCATATATTTT. Full variable domain (missing parts from reference TRBV28 and TRBJ1-3): DVKVTQSSRYLVKRTGEKVFLECVQDMDHENMFWYRQDPGLGLRLIYFSYDVKMKEKGDIPEGYSVSREKKERFSLILESASTNQTSMYLCASSVLSGNTIYFGEGSWLTVV.

The chain combines TRBV6-5 with TRBJ2-7; a weak D match, TRBD1 (5 bases). Looked up from germline, CDR1 is MNHEY and CDR2 is SVGAGI. Trimming cost V 6 bases and J 2 bases, with 11 bases left between them. The CDR3 consists of 13 residues. CDR3 loop: CASRAQGPYEQYF. The CDR3 DNA sequence: TGTGCCAGCAGAGCGCAGGGTCCCTACGAGCAGTACTTC.

This clone has a single count. J is TRBJ1-6 and V is TRBV5-1; D gene unclear. The CDR3 has 16 amino acids. Trimming removed 4 bases from V and 0 bases from J, with 11 bases in between. The germline gives CDR1 SGHRS, CDR2 YFSETQ. The CDR3 nucleotides read TGCGCCAGCAGCCCGACTTCCCTCTCCTATAATTCACCCCTCCACTTT. It yields the protein CASSPTSLSYNSPLHF.

The chain couples TRBV6-6 to TRBJ2-3, with a weak D call TRBD1 (6 bases). CDR3 length equals 16 residues. V was trimmed by 2 bases and J by 3 bases, leaving 15 bases between them. CDR1 MNHNY and CDR2 SVGAGI come from the germline V gene (reference sequence). This CDR3 is CASSYERQETTDTQYF. In DNA form, the CDR3 reads TGTGCCAGCAGTTACGAGCGACAGGAGACAACAGATACGCAGTATTTT.

The chain combines TRBV9 with TRBJ1-2; 9 nucleotides line up with TRBD1. CDR3 length: 13 amino acids. V shed 4 bases and J 5 bases; nucleotides not matched to a gene: 3. Germline-derived CDR1 and CDR2 are SGDLS and YYNGEE. In nucleotides, the CDR3 is TGTGCCAGCAGCCGCGACAGGGGGTATGGCTACACCTTC. Its protein product is CASSRDRGYGYTF.

The CDR3 DNA reads TGTGCCAGCAGTTACTCCCCCGGGACAGGCCCTTACGAGCAGTACTTC. The encoded protein is CASSYSPGTGPYEQYF. This chain joins TRBV6-5 and TRBJ2-7, with TRBD1 matching over 8 bases. Germline V CDR1 and CDR2: MNHEY, SVGAGI. CDR3 size: 16 residues. The ends lost 0 bases at V and 4 bases at J; junction bases unmatched: 8.

The chain couples TRBV7-9 to TRBJ2-7; unclear D gene. The CDR3 spans 13 residues. CDR1 is SEHNR, CDR2 FQNEAQ, per germline (reference sequence). Trimming pared 5 bases from V and 4 bases from J, leaving 12 bases between. The CDR3 is CASSPPMVYEQYF. DNA of the CDR3: TGTGCCAGCAGCCCCCCTATGGTTTACGAGCAGTACTTC.

The genes are TRBV28 and TRBJ2-3, with 9 bases fitting TRBD1. Trimming cost V 4 bases and J 0 bases; bases outside gene matches: 5. In germline, CDR1 is MDHEN, CDR2 SYDVKM. The CDR3 sequence is 16 residues long. CDR3 in amino acids: CASSSPGQGSTDTQYF. Written as DNA, the CDR3 is TGTGCCAGCAGTTCACCGGGACAGGGTAGCACAGATACGCAGTATTTT.

This chain uses TRBV7-3 with TRBJ2-1; 9 nucleotides align to TRBD2. This CDR3 has 15 residues. In germline, CDR1 is SGHTA, CDR2 FQGTGA. V lost 1 base to trimming and J lost 7 bases; unmatched junction nucleotides: 5. CDR3 sequence: CASSLSGRANNEQFF. The CDR3 DNA follows: TGTGCCAGCAGCTTAAGCGGGAGGGCCAATAATGAGCAGTTCTTC.

The rearrangement joins TRBV6-5 to TRBJ2-2; TRBD1 matches 9 bases. CDR3 length: 15 amino acids. V lost 5 bases and J lost 0; bases outside the gene matches: 1. CDR1 and CDR2 (germline): MNHEY, SVGAGI. DNA for the CDR3: TGTGCCAGCAGTCGGGACAGGGCGAACACCGGGGAGCTGTTTTTT. Translation gives CASSRDRANTGELFF.

This clone was observed a single time. V gene TRBV10-3 combines with J gene TRBJ2-7, with 10 bases that match TRBD2. CDR1 is ENHRY, CDR2 SYGVKD, per germline. The V gene end was trimmed by 7 bases and the J gene end by 5 bases; junction bases not matched to a gene: 11. The CDR3 consists of 15 residues. DNA of the CDR3: TGTGCCATCAACACCGCTAGCGGGAGTTTAAACGAGCAGTACTTC. Amino acids: CAINTASGSLNEQYF.

A few counts support this clone. The rearrangement joins TRBV7-3 to TRBJ2-2; D unclear. The V end was cut by 2 bases, the J end by 3 bases, with 10 bases between. The germline CDR1 and CDR2 sequences are SGHTA and FQGTGA. CDR3 length: 15 residues. The CDR3 reads CASSLGVGYTGELFF. Here the CDR3 DNA reads TGTGCCAGCAGCTTAGGAGTCGGTTACACCGGGGAGCTGTTTTTT.

The chain has TRBV2 and TRBJ1-2; tentatively, D is TRBD1 (6 bases). Trimming cost V 7 bases and J 7 bases, with 19 bases left between them. Germline V gene data show CDR1 as SNHLY and CDR2 as FYNNEI. The CDR3 covers 14 residues. The CDR3 loop is CASTITGQISGYTF. CDR3 nucleotides: TGTGCCAGCACCATTACAGGGCAGATCTCTGGCTACACCTTC.

The V gene is TRBV4-3, the J gene TRBJ1-1; no firm D call. Germline V CDR1 and CDR2: LGHNA, YSLEER. CDR3 length equals 17 residues. Trimming pared 4 bases from V and 0 bases from J, leaving 18 bases between. The CDR3 is CASSPAGRGYLNTEAFF. CDR3 DNA: TGCGCCAGCAGCCCGGCGGGGAGAGGCTATCTGAACACTGAAGCTTTCTTT.

The chain combines TRBV9 with TRBJ2-3; 7 nucleotides agree with TRBD2. The CDR3 covers 14 residues. Germline loops: CDR1 SGDLS, CDR2 YYNGEE. Unmatched junction bases numbered 6, after V lost 4 bases and J lost 4 bases. The CDR3 is CASSPRDYPDTQYF. CDR3 nucleotides: TGTGCCAGCAGCCCCCGGGACTATCCAGATACGCAGTATTTT.

The V and J genes are TRBV28 and TRBJ2-1, with TRBD2 matching 7 bases. This CDR3 is 15 amino acids long. Germline V gene lookup returns CDR1 MDHEN and CDR2 SYDVKM. Losses at the gene ends were 7 bases for V and 2 bases for J; bases not matched to a gene: 8. CDR3: CASTYQRGAYNEQFF. CDR3 nucleotides: TGTGCCAGCACCTACCAGCGGGGAGCCTACAATGAGCAGTTCTTC.

This clone has more than one count but fewer than ten. The chain joins TRBV6-5 to TRBJ2-5; 8 nucleotides line up with TRBD1. Germline CDR1 and CDR2: MNHEY and SVGAGI. The V gene end was trimmed by 6 bases and the J gene end by 2 bases; junction bases not matched to a gene: 8. This CDR3 is built from 15 residues. CDR3 protein: CASRADRGPQETQYF. CDR3 nucleotides: TGTGCCAGCAGAGCCGACAGGGGTCCTCAAGAGACCCAGTACTTC.

The chain links TRBV5-6 to TRBJ2-3; 8 bases line up with TRBD2. This CDR3 is built from 14 residues. Germline CDR1 is SGHDT and CDR2 is YYEEEE. Trimming took 4 bases from V and 3 from J; bases not matched to a gene: 4. CDR3 sequence (DNA): TGTGCCAGCAGCGCTGGCGGGAGGACAGATACGCAGTATTTT. Translating gives CASSAGGRTDTQYF. The whole variable domain, filled in from reference TRBV5-6 and TRBJ2-3, reads DAGVTQSPTHLIKTRGQQVTLRCSPKSGHDTVSWYQQALGQGPQFIFQYYEEEERQRGNFPDRFSGHQFPNYSSELNVNALLLGDSALYLCASSAGGRTDTQYFGPGTRLTVL.

The chain couples TRBV15 to TRBJ1-3; no clear D. In germline, CDR1 is LNHNV, CDR2 YYDKDF (reference sequence). The length of the CDR3 is 13 residues. Trimming shortened V by 0 bases and J by 4 bases, and 4 bases separated the two germline ends. Here the CDR3 reads CATSRDQGNTIYF. The CDR3 DNA is TGTGCCACCAGCAGAGACCAGGGAAACACCATATATTTT.